This TCR beta chain derives from a study of blood T cell repertoires in COVID-19. Study summary: Researchers got acute and convalescent COVID-19 samples from the United States, Italy and Spain. The analysed material was cDNA or gDNA that came from T cells, B-cell-depleted T cells, or PBMCs.

The count of this clone is one. Study processing details: The authors estimated nucleated cell counts from reference gene primer amplification. TCRdb keeps only in-frame clones here, not all; method: immunoSEQ multiplex PCR. Clone size and V and J calls were adopted from that table, with D and trimming inferred from the DNA. Seen here are around 150,000 clones, about 85% observed once, and the top ten hold under 4%. V was clipped by 5 bases and J by 10 bases; unmatched bases: 8. The germline V gene has CDR1 SGHVS and CDR2 FNYEAQ. This CDR3 comprises 15 residues. Sequenced sample: peripheral blood. The rearrangement links TRBV7-6 to TRBJ2-1, with TRBD2 identical over 13 bases. The clonotype originates from a human donor with acute or convalescent COVID-19. The donor label of this sample is uncertain. The CDR3 protein is CASSILAGGPGEQFF. In DNA form, the CDR3 reads TGTGCCAGCAGCATACTAGCGGGGGGGCCGGGCGAGCAGTTCTTC. Based on the CDR3 plus reference TRBV7-6 and TRBJ2-1, the full variable domain is GAGVSQSPRYKVTKRGQDVALRCDPISGHVSLYWYRQALGQGPEFLTYFNYEAQQDKSGLPNDRFSAERPEGSISTLTIQRTEQRDSAMYRCASSILAGGPGEQFFGPGTRLTVL.